This TCR beta chain was identified during a study of T cell responses to AZD1222 COVID-19 vaccine. Study information: Whether given at about 4 or about 12 weeks, second doses were pooled.

The CDR3 consists of 15 residues. Deletions cut 2 bases from V and 2 bases from J, with 12 bases between. The germline V gene has CDR1 MNHEY and CDR2 SVGAGI. Assay used: immunoSEQ multiplex PCR; TCRdb lists only in-frame clones, some missing. There are around 250,000 clones in the sample; approximately 95% occur only once, and 0.55% lies in the top ten. Sample: peripheral blood, taken on day 0 of AZD1222 vaccination. This clonotype was obtained from an adult in good health. V usage is TRBV6-5 and J usage is TRBJ1-2; D may be TRBD1 (5 bases). The CDR3 region is CASSYSGAFNYGYTF. Written as DNA, the CDR3 is TGTGCCAGCAGTTACAGCGGGGCTTTCAACTATGGCTACACCTTC.